The 21 T cell receptor beta chains given below trace back to one sample, sequenced in a study of blood T cell repertoires in COVID-19. TCRdb's table, derived via immunoSEQ multiplex PCR, lists solely in-frame clones and lacks some. The sample records approximately 27,000 clones, 70% to 90% being singletons. Specimen: peripheral blood. The source of these receptors is a man between 65 and 80 years old with acute or convalescent COVID-19.

The V and J genes are TRBV18 and TRBJ2-1; 7 nucleotides align to TRBD2. V was clipped by 3 bases and J by 8 bases; unmatched bases: 19. Germline V gives CDR1 KGHSH, CDR2 LQKENI. CDR3 length: 18 amino acids. The CDR3 DNA sequence: TGTGCCAGCTCACCTCCGGGAGGTGGACTTATCAAGGGCCATGAGCAGTTCTTC. Protein sequence: CASSPPGGGLIKGHEQFF.

The chain has TRBV27 and TRBJ2-2; possible D gene TRBD1, 5 bases. V lost 5 bases and J 4 bases, leaving 17 bases between the germline ends. CDR3 length equals 16 residues. From germline, CDR1 is MNHEY and CDR2 SMNVEV (reference sequence). CDR3 residues: CASSLQGRNPTGELFF. The CDR3 region has the DNA TGTGCCAGCAGTCTTCAGGGAAGGAATCCCACCGGGGAGCTGTTTTTT.

The gene calls are TRBV4-2 and TRBJ1-3; 9 bases map to TRBD1. V shed 1 base, J shed 4 bases, and the junction held 11 bases outside the gene matches. CDR3 length equals 18 residues. In germline, CDR1 is LGHNA, CDR2 YNFKEQ. The DNA of the CDR3 is TGTGCCAGCAGCCAAGTGATGACAGGGGGTATGGGGGGAAACACCATATATTTT. Translated: CASSQVMTGGMGGNTIYF.

This clone was seen more than once but under ten times. The V gene is TRBV2, the J gene TRBJ1-4; 8 nucleotides match TRBD1. This CDR3 comprises 13 residues. With V trimmed by 8 bases and J by 5 bases, 4 bases remained unmatched. Germline-derived CDR1 and CDR2 are SNHLY and FYNNEI. CDR3 sequence (DNA): TGTGCCAGCGCCCGGACAGGGAATGAAAAACTGTTTTTT. Residues: CASARTGNEKLFF.

This clone was recorded once. V usage is TRBV5-6 and J usage is TRBJ1-6, with D maybe TRBD1 (5 bases). The CDR3 spans 15 residues. V lost 2 bases and J lost 6, with 12 bases in between. CDR1 is SGHDT and CDR2 is YYEEEE in the germline V gene. Here the CDR3 DNA reads TGTGCCAGCAGCTTACCGGGGGAGGTTAATTCACCCCTCCACTTT. Its translation is CASSLPGEVNSPLHF. Looking up the rest from reference TRBV5-6 and TRBJ1-6 gives the full variable domain: DAGVTQSPTHLIKTRGQQVTLRCSPKSGHDTVSWYQQALGQGPQFIFQYYEEEERQRGNFPDRFSGHQFPNYSSELNVNALLLGDSALYLCASSLPGEVNSPLHFGNGTRLTVT.

The chain links TRBV9 to TRBJ2-7; TRBD2 might be the D (5 bases). The CDR3 spans 15 residues. The ends were cut back, 0 bases at V and 1 base at J, with 11 bases in the middle. CDR1 SGDLS and CDR2 YYNGEE come from the germline V gene. The CDR3 DNA sequence: TGTGCCAGCAGCGTAGATGAGGGCCGGTCCTACGAGCAGTACTTC. Translation: CASSVDEGRSYEQYF.

The V gene is TRBV12-5, the J gene TRBJ1-2; D perhaps matches TRBD1 (6 bases). The CDR3 has 13 residues. The V gene's germline CDR1 is LGHNT and CDR2 FRNRAP. With 1 base removed from V and 8 bases from J, the gap between germline ends came to 11 bases. CDR3 nucleotide sequence: TGTGCTAGTGGTTTGGGACAGGCTGAGGGCTACACCTTC. Residues: CASGLGQAEGYTF.

V and J are TRBV6-5 and TRBJ1-4; the D gene is possibly TRBD1 (6 bases). Germline CDR1 reads MNHEY; CDR2 reads SVGAGI. The CDR3 spans 16 residues. Deletions cut 0 bases from V and 7 bases from J, with 15 bases between. CDR3 amino acids: CASSYSSGGAGEKLFF. DNA of the CDR3: TGTGCCAGCAGTTACTCGTCGGGGGGCGCGGGTGAAAAACTGTTTTTT.

The chain combines TRBV13 with TRBJ2-7, with D unclear. The CDR3 sequence is 12 residues long. The germline CDR1 and CDR2 sequences are PRHDT and FYEKMQ (reference sequence). V was cut by 0 bases and J by 6 bases, with 6 bases left in between. The CDR3 DNA reads as TGTGCCAGCAGCTTAGGCAGAGGCGAGCAGTACTTC. It is translated as CASSLGRGEQYF.

The chain has TRBV7-2 and TRBJ2-7; 9 nucleotides align to TRBD1. In germline, CDR1 is SGHTA, CDR2 FQGNSA. V was pared by 3 bases and J by 6 bases, with 9 bases of the junction left unmatched. There are 15 residues in the CDR3. This chain's CDR3 is CASSFTRDRDSEQYF. The CDR3 nucleotides are TGTGCCAGCAGCTTTACTCGGGACAGGGACTCCGAGCAGTACTTC.

The chain recombines TRBV7-8 with TRBJ1-6; TRBD1 is a possible D gene (6 bases). The V and J ends lost 1 base and 7 bases respectively, with 17 bases between them. This CDR3 has 17 residues. Per germline, CDR1 SGHVS and CDR2 FQNEAQ. CDR3 DNA sequence: TGTGCCAGCAGCTTAGGCGTTAGTGGGACAAGAAATTCACCCCTCCACTTT. As protein: CASSLGVSGTRNSPLHF.

In the case of this clone: Other DNA sequences of this sample code for an identical CDR3. This chain uses TRBV5-6 with TRBJ2-1, with 8 bases aligning to TRBD2. The CDR3 totals 16 residues. CDR1 is SGHDT, CDR2 YYEEEE, per germline. V gave up 0 bases and J gave up 9 bases; unmatched junction bases: 11. This chain's CDR3 is CASSLAWTGGPVEQFF. CDR3 DNA sequence: TGTGCCAGCAGCTTGGCCTGGACGGGAGGGCCAGTTGAGCAGTTCTTC. The full variable domain, with the rest looked up from reference TRBV5-6 and TRBJ2-1, is DAGVTQSPTHLIKTRGQQVTLRCSPKSGHDTVSWYQQALGQGPQFIFQYYEEEERQRGNFPDRFSGHQFPNYSSELNVNALLLGDSALYLCASSLAWTGGPVEQFFGPGTRLTVL.

This chain uses TRBV5-6 with TRBJ2-2; D possibly corresponds to TRBD2 (5 bases). Germline CDR1 SGHDT, CDR2 YYEEEE. The CDR3 sequence is 12 residues long. The ends were cut back, 4 bases at V and 6 bases at J, with 7 bases in the middle. The CDR3: CASSRDAGELFF. For the CDR3, the DNA is TGTGCCAGCAGCCGGGATGCCGGGGAGCTGTTTTTT.

The V and J genes are TRBV19 and TRBJ1-3; D not certain. V dropped 5 bases and J dropped 0 bases, with 8 bases sitting between them. Germline V gene lookup returns CDR1 LNHDA and CDR2 SQIVND (reference sequence). The CDR3 spans 14 residues. CDR3 protein: CASSPSLSGNTIYF. The CDR3 region has the DNA TGTGCCAGTAGTCCCTCACTCTCTGGAAACACCATATATTTT.

This clone was observed once. The genes are TRBV9 and TRBJ2-1, with TRBD2 matching over 9 bases. This CDR3 has 14 amino acids. Germline V gene data show CDR1 as SGDLS and CDR2 as YYNGEE. The V and J ends lost 4 bases and 8 bases, in that order; junction bases with no gene match: 7. The CDR3 DNA reads TGTGCCAGCAGCACCAGAGCGGGAGGAGATGAGCAGTTCTTC. It specifies CASSTRAGGDEQFF.

The chain joins TRBV5-1 to TRBJ2-7, with D perhaps matching TRBD1 (5 bases). CDR1 is SGHRS and CDR2 is YFSETQ in the germline V gene. V lost 0 bases and J 6 bases, leaving 16 bases between the germline ends. The CDR3 runs to 15 residues. CDR3 sequence (DNA): TGCGCCAGCAGCTTGGCGGTAGGGGTCGTCGGCGAGCAGTACTTC. Its protein product is CASSLAVGVVGEQYF.

The gene calls are TRBV28 and TRBJ2-5; D is possibly TRBD2 (5 bases). The CDR3 spans 13 residues. Germline V gene data show CDR1 as MDHEN and CDR2 as SYDVKM. V was clipped by 4 bases and J by 1 base, with 7 bases between them. CDR3 nucleotide sequence: TGTGCCAGCAGTTCGGACTTCCAAGAGACCCAGTACTTC. It specifies CASSSDFQETQYF. The variable domain in full, with the rest retrieved from reference TRBV28 and TRBJ2-5, is DVKVTQSSRYLVKRTGEKVFLECVQDMDHENMFWYRQDPGLGLRLIYFSYDVKMKEKGDIPEGYSVSREKKERFSLILESASTNQTSMYLCASSSDFQETQYFGPGTRLLVL.

This clone was picked up one time. The chain uses TRBV4-3 and TRBJ2-7; possible D gene TRBD2, 5 bases. Trimming shortened V by 3 bases and J by 9 bases, and 24 bases separated the two germline ends. This CDR3 is built from 16 residues. In germline, CDR1 is LGHNA, CDR2 YSLEER. The CDR3 bases are TGCGCCAGCAGCCATCCGCTCCGGGCTCCCCCCGCGGGGCAGTACTTC. This codes for CASSHPLRAPPAGQYF.

The DNA of the CDR3 is TGTGCCAGTAGTATAGGCGGCAACTACGAGCAGTACTTC. Its protein product is CASSIGGNYEQYF. This rearrangement joins TRBV19 to TRBJ2-7; D gene ambiguous. This CDR3 has 13 amino acids. Per germline, CDR1 LNHDA and CDR2 SQIVND (reference sequence). Trimming took 1 base from V and 3 from J, leaving 7 bases between them.

This clone was detected once. V gene TRBV7-2 combines with J gene TRBJ2-7, with D possibly being TRBD1 (6 bases). This CDR3 contains 16 residues. Trimming took off 3 bases at V and 2 bases at J, with 17 bases between the two ends. The germline gives CDR1 SGHTA, CDR2 FQGNSA. The CDR3 spells CASSFIPGALPYEQYF. DNA for the CDR3: TGTGCCAGCAGCTTTATCCCAGGGGCCCTGCCCTACGAGCAGTACTTC. The variable domain in full, with the rest retrieved from reference TRBV7-2 and TRBJ2-7, is GAGVSQSPSNKVTEKGKDVELRCDPISGHTALYWYRQSLGQGLEFLIYFQGNSAPDKSGLPSDRFSAERTGGSVSTLTIQRTQQEDSAVYLCASSFIPGALPYEQYFGPGTRLTVT.

The chain is built from TRBV12-5 and TRBJ1-4; TRBD1 matches 7 bases. This CDR3 comprises 14 residues. Germline-derived CDR1 and CDR2 are LGHNT and FRNRAP. V lost 10 bases and J lost 3; bases outside the gene matches: 8. The CDR3 spells CATRVGTANEKLFF. Written as DNA, the CDR3 is TGTGCTACCCGGGTCGGGACAGCTAATGAAAAACTGTTTTTT.